Sequencing of this T cell receptor (beta chain) was carried out in a study of blood T cells in healthy people across ages. The germline V gene has CDR1 SQVTM and CDR2 ANQGSEA. CDR3 length equals 13 residues. The V gene lost 4 bases and the J gene lost 1 base, with 10 bases spanning the gap. Alongside a J-beta primer mix, a sample-barcoded 5' primer served in a second PCR lasting roughly 7 to 12 cycles. Every molecule of cDNA carried a tag from a template-switch adaptor with 12 random nucleotides. Each sample yielded at least 2.5 million CDR3-containing paired-end reads. Using its own MiXCR run on the 5' RACE reads, TCRdb lists one record per CDR3 protein. Seen here are hundreds of thousands of distinct CDR3 sequences, 45% to 65% observed once, and the top ten hold roughly 34%. Only one count was recorded for this clonotype. Peripheral blood was drawn, about 9.1 milliliters per donor.

This TCR came from a man aged 55 to 70 in good health. The sample comprised blood. The chain is built from TRBV29-1 and TRBJ1-1; D ambiguous. This CDR3 reads CSVVRRPNTEAFF. The CDR3 DNA follows: TGCAGCGTTGTCCGCAGGCCGAACACTGAAGCTTTCTTT.